This entry features one TCR beta chain sequence. This clonotype was picked up many times. Its antigen is still unknown. Base qualities are not recorded, but no much larger clone differs from it by a single base. Ficoll-Paque density gradient centrifugation was used to isolate PBMCs. The reads were generated on an Illumina NovaSeq 6000. cDNA libraries for TCRalpha and TCRbeta were prepared by 5'RACE using constant-segment primers, with sample barcodes and unique molecular identifiers added. RNA was extracted from every sample with Trizol reagent. Library amplification was performed in two PCR steps, and a second sample barcode and Illumina TruSeq adapters were introduced in the second step. The libraries were sequenced on an Illumina NovaSeq using 2 x 150 bp paired-end reads. In the paper's pipeline: With migec v1.2.7, reads were demultiplexed and then collapsed into UMI-guided consensus sequences. With mixcr v2.1.11, UMI consensuses were aligned to TRA and TRB V and J templates and assembled into clonotypes. Clonotypes were classified as expanded or contracted when called significant by both edgeR and NoisET, with noise models trained on biological replicates. For edgeR calls, the cutoffs were a false discovery rate-adjusted p below 0.01 and a log2 fold-change threshold of 1. PCA with hierarchical clustering of max-normalized trajectories of the 1000 most abundant clonotypes was used as exploratory dynamics analysis. Each responding clone was given a CD4 or CD8 phenotype based on the CD4+ and CD8+ repertoires, which had been sequenced separately. TCRdb reanalyzed the raw reads on its own, using fastp at Q25 for trimming and MiXCR for clone calling, and kept in-frame beta chains. Rows matching on CDR3 protein sequence are summarized as one entry with the most common DNA and genes. TCRdb's processing, not the study's, gives the V and J calls here. The sample yields 350,000 to 500,000 distinct CDR3 sequences; 15% to 25% were counted once. The ten largest clones capture approximately 8.1% of the sample.

The data stem from a study of T-cell memory formation after mild COVID-19 listed by TCRdb under 2021. For the wider study: Most TCR sequence clusters were specific to one of the two donors. In a couple of donors, T-cell clones that expanded and contracted after mild COVID-19 were tracked by sequencing TCRalpha and TCRbeta repertoires over time. Two young, previously healthy adult volunteers made up the cohort, one male and one female.

What the authors observed across the whole study: Clones that contracted from day 15 to 85 showed balanced CD4/CD8 phenotypes, whereas a second wave of clones that expanded from day 15 to 37 leaned towards CD4+. Some responding clones were found in pre-infection memory, which suggests that pre-existing cross-reactive memory T cells took part in the SARS-CoV-2 response. Contracting CD4+ clones were located mainly in the CM and EM memory subsets, whereas CD8+ clones were found to be enriched in EMRA. SARS-CoV-2 specificity of the second-wave clones peaking on day 37 was not confirmed. The study included only two mild cases, and larger cohorts that include severe cases with pre-infection samples were judged to be necessary.

The TCR was taken from an adult woman who had mild COVID-19 (a few samples of this study predate the infection). The sample titles of this study are shuffled in the database, so cell type and time point are left out; the donor was told from shared clones. The specimen sequenced was PBMCs or a T cell subset sorted from them (not recorded which).

CDR3 region: CASSFLAGAQYF. At the DNA level, the sequence is TGTGCCAGCAGCTTCCTAGCGGGTGCACAGTATTTT. The chain is made from TRBV7-2 and TRBJ2-3, and 8 junction bases match TRBD2. The germline V and J ends show losses of 3 bases and 12 bases respectively, and no gene match explains 5 bases of the junction. The germline V gene sets CDR1 to SGHTA and CDR2 to FQGNSA. Spanning cysteine to phenylalanine, the CDR3 consists of 12 amino acids. The entry retains the CDR3 DNA only, 36 bases that are in frame from base 1.